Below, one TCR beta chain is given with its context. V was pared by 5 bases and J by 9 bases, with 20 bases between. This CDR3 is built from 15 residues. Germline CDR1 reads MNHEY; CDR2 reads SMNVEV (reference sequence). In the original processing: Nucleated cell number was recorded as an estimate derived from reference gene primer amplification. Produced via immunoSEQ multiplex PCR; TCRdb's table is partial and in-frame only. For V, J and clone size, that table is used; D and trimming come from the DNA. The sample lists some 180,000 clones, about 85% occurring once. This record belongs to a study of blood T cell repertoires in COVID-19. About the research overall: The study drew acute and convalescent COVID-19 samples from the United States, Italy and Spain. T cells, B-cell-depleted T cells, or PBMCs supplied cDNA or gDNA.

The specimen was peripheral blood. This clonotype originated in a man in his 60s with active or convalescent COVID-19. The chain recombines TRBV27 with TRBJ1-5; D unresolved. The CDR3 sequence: CASSPSPGSFLPQHF. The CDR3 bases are TGTGCCAGCAGTCCCAGTCCGGGGAGCTTTTTGCCCCAGCATTTT.